The 9 T cell receptor beta chains in this list originate from one sample, sequenced in a study of Graves' ophthalmopathy and Graves' hyperthyroidism. The study amplified TCR beta CDR3 regions using RNA transcripts. First-round RT-PCR relied on HTBI primers, and a second-round multiplex PCR came next. One entry per CDR3 protein results from TCRdb running MiXCR on the multiplex PCR reads. The repertoire has about 410,000 distinct CDR3 sequences, around 20% of them found once; the top ten carry roughly 1.5%. Sequencing was performed on peripheral blood. The receptors here all came from a woman between 18 and 29 years old with Graves' ophthalmopathy.

The CDR3 DNA follows: TGTGCCACCAGTGATTCCCGGGCGGGTAAACTGAACACTGAAGCTTTCTTT. Its protein is CATSDSRAGKLNTEAFF. The genes are TRBV24-1 and TRBJ1-1; D gene ambiguous. CDR1 and CDR2 from the germline V gene are KGHDR and SFDVKD. Trimming stripped 2 bases from V and 0 bases from J, with 15 bases between. The CDR3 contains 17 residues.

About this clonotype: One junction end does not reproduce the germline sequence, and a read error may be involved. V is TRBV6-5 and J is TRBJ1-2; D ambiguous. The CDR3 loop spans 15 amino acids. Germline V lookup: CDR1 MNHEY, CDR2 SVGAGI. This CDR3 reads CASSSRESGFYVYTF. The DNA for the CDR3 is TGTGCCAGCAGTTCCCGGGAATCTGGGTTTTATGTCTACACCTTC.

This clonotype was observed many times. This chain uses TRBV4-1 with TRBJ2-5; 8 positions match TRBD1. The germline CDR1 and CDR2 sequences are MGHRA and YSYEKL. This CDR3 spans 15 amino acids. Germline trimming cut 0 bases from V and 5 bases from J; bases unmatched to any gene: 5. CDR3 nucleotides: TGCGCCAGCAGCCAAGATTGGACAGGGTACGAGACCCAGTACTTC. Its translation is CASSQDWTGYETQYF.

Only a few counts were recorded for this clonotype. This chain connects TRBV12-3 or TRBV12-4 to TRBJ2-3; 12 nucleotides agree with TRBD2. With 6 bases clipped from V and 2 bases from J, the junction kept 9 bases outside the gene matches. The CDR3 is 17 residues long. The CDR3 protein is CASSPLAGGSDTDTQYF. CDR3 in DNA: TGTGCCAGCAGCCCGCTAGCGGGGGGGTCTGACACAGATACGCAGTATTTT.

Ten or more counts support this clonotype. The chain recombines TRBV20-1 with TRBJ2-2; D is undetermined. Trimming removed 3 bases at V and 2 bases at J, with 13 bases between. Per the germline V gene, CDR1 is DFQATT and CDR2 is SNEGSKA (reference sequence). The CDR3 has 15 residues. Here the CDR3 DNA reads TGCAGTGCTAGTGGTCACGGGTCCAACACCGGGGAGCTGTTTTTT. Protein: CSASGHGSNTGELFF.

This clonotype came up many times. This chain connects TRBV5-1 to TRBJ1-2; D is uncertain. CDR1 and CDR2 (germline): SGHRS, YFSETQ. V shed 0 bases and J shed 0 bases, with 15 bases lying between them. This CDR3 has 17 residues. In nucleotides, the CDR3 is TGCGCCAGCAGCTTGGGGCCCGGCAGGCAGGCTAACTATGGCTACACCTTC. As protein: CASSLGPGRQANYGYTF.

The table lists this clonotype with many counts. V usage is TRBV2 and J usage is TRBJ1-1; D is ambiguous. CDR1 and CDR2 (germline): SNHLY, FYNNEI. The CDR3 covers 13 residues. Trimming pared 4 bases from V and 11 bases from J, leaving 17 bases between. In nucleotides, the CDR3 is TGTGCCAGCAGTGCCCTCCAACAAGGGAACGCTTTCTTT. Translating gives CASSALQQGNAFF.

This clonotype was seen ten or more times. A much larger clone sits a single nucleotide away, making a read error possible. This chain connects TRBV20-1 to TRBJ2-7; a weak D match, TRBD2 (6 bases). The V gene's germline CDR1 is DFQATT and CDR2 SNEGSKA (reference sequence). The CDR3 runs 14 residues. The CDR3 nucleotides read TGCAGTGCTAGAGCTGGGACTTGGGGCTACGGGCAGTACTTC. Amino acids: CSARAGTWGYGQYF.

This clonotype was picked up many times. The CDR3: CASSQDLQVLREQYF. In DNA form, the CDR3 reads TGCGCCAGCAGCCAAGATCTACAGGTCCTGAGGGAGCAGTACTTC. The chain is built from TRBV4-3 and TRBJ2-7; perhaps TRBD1 as D (5 bases). The CDR3 has 15 amino acids. The germline CDR1 and CDR2 sequences are LGHNA and YSLEER. Trimming took off 0 bases at V and 7 bases at J, with 16 bases between the two ends.